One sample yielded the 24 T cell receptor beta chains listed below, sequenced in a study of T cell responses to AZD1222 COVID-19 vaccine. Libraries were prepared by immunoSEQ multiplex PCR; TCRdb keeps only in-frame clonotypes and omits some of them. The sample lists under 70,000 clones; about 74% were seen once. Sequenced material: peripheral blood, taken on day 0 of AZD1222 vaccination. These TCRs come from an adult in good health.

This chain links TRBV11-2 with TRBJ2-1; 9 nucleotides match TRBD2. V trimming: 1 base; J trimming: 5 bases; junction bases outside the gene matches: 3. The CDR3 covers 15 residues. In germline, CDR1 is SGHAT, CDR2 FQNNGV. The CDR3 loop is CASSLVRGGNNEQFF. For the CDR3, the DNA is TGTGCCAGCAGCTTAGTGCGGGGGGGGAACAATGAGCAGTTCTTC.

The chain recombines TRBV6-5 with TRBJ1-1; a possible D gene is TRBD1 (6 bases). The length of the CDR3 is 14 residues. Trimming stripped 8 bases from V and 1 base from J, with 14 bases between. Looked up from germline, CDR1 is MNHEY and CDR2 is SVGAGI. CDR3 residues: CASWSLGQNTEAFF. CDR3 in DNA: TGTGCCAGCTGGAGCCTGGGACAGAACACTGAAGCTTTCTTT.

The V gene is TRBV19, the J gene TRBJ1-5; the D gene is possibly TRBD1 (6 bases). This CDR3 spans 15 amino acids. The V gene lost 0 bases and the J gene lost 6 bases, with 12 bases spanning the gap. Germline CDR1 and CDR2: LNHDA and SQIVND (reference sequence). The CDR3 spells CASSIEDRGSQPQHF. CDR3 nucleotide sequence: TGTGCCAGTAGTATAGAGGACAGAGGGAGTCAGCCCCAGCATTTT.

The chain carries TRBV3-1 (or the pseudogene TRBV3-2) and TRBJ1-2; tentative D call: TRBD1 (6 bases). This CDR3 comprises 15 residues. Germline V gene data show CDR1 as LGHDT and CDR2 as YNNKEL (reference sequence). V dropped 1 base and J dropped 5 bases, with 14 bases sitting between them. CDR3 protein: CASSQVIDRRYGYTF. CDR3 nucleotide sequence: TGTGCCAGCAGCCAAGTAATCGACAGGAGATATGGCTACACCTTC.

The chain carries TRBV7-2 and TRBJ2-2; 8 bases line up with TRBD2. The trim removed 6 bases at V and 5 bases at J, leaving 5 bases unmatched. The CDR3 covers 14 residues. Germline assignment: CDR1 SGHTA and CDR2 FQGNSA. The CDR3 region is CASSYGTRTGELFF. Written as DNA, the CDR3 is TGTGCCAGCAGTTACGGGACTAGGACCGGGGAGCTGTTTTTT.

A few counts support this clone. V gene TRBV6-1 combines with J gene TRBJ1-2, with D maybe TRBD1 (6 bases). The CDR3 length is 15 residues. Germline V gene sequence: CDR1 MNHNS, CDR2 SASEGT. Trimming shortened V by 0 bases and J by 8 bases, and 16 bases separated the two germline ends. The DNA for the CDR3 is TGTGCCAGCAGTGAAGCAAGTTACAGGGAAGACGGCTACACCTTC. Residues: CASSEASYREDGYTF.

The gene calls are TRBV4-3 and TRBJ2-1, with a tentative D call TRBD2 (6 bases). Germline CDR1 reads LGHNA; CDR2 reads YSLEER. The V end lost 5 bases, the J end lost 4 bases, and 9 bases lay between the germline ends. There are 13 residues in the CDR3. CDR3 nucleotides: TGCGCCAGCAGCTGGCTAGCGTACAATGAGCAGTTCTTC. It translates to CASSWLAYNEQFF.

The CDR3 sequence: CASSQDSVMGEKLFF. The CDR3 DNA reads TGTGCCAGCAGCCAAGACTCAGTAATGGGGGAAAAACTGTTTTTT. This chain uses TRBV3-1 (or the pseudogene TRBV3-2) with TRBJ1-4; D not resolved. Germline-derived CDR1 and CDR2 are LGHDT and YNNKEL (reference sequence). Trimming pared 0 bases from V and 8 bases from J, leaving 13 bases between. The CDR3 covers 15 residues.

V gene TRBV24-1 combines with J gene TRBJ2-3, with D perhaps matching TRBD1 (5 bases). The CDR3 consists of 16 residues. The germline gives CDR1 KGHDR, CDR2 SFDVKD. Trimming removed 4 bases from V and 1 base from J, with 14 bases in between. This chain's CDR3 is CATSDLMTVRTDTQYF. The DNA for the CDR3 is TGTGCCACCAGTGACCTCATGACAGTCCGCACAGATACGCAGTATTTT.

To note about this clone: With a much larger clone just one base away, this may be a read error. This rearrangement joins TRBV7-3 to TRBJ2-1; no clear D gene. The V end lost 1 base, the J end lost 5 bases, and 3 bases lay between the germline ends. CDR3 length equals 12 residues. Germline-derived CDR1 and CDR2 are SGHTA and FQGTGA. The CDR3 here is CASSLSNNEQFF. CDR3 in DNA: TGTGCCAGCAGCTTAAGTAACAATGAGCAGTTCTTC.

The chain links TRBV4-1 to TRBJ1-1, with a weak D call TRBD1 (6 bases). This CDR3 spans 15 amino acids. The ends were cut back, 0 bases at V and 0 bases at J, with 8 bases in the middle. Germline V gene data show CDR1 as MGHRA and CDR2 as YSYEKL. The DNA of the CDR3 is TGCGCCAGCAGCCAAGAAGGGGGAATGAACACTGAAGCTTTCTTT. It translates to CASSQEGGMNTEAFF.

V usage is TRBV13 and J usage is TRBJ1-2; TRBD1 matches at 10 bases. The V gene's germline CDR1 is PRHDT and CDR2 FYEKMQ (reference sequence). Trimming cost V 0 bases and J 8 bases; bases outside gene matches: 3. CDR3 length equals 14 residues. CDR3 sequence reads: CASSLGRTGGGYTF. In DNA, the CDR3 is TGTGCCAGCAGCTTAGGCAGGACAGGGGGAGGCTACACCTTC.

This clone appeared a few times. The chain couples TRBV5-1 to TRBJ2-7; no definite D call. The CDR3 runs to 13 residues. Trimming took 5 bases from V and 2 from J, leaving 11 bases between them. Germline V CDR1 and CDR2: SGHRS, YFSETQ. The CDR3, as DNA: TGCGCCAGCAGGTTCAGAAGTACCTACGAGCAGTACTTC. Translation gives CASRFRSTYEQYF. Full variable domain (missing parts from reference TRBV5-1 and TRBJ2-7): KAGVTQTPRYLIKTRGQQVTLSCSPISGHRSVSWYQQTPGQGLQFLFEYFSETQRNKGNFPGRFSGRQFSNSRSEMNVSTLELGDSALYLCASRFRSTYEQYFGPGTRLTVT.

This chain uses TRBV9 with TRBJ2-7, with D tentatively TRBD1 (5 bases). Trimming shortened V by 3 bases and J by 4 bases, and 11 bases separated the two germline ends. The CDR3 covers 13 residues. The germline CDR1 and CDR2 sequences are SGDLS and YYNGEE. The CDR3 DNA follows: TGTGCCAGCAGCGGCGGTACAGGATACGAGCAGTACTTC. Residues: CASSGGTGYEQYF.

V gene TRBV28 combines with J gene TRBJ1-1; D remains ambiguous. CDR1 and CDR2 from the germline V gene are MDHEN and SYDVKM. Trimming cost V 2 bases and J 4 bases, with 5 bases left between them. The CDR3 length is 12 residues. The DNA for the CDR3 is TGTGCCAGCAGTTTAGGCAGCACTGAAGCTTTCTTT. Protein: CASSLGSTEAFF.

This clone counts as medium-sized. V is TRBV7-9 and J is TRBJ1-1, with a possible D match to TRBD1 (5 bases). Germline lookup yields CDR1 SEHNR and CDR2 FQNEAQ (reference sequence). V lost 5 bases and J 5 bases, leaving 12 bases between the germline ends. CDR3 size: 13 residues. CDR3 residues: CASSPQGETEAFF. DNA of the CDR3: TGTGCCAGCAGCCCCCAAGGGGAGACTGAAGCTTTCTTT.

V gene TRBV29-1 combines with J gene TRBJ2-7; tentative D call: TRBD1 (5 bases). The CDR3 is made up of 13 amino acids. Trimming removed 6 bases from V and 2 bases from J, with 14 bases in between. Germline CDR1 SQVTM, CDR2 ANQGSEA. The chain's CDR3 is CSVSMTDTYEQYF. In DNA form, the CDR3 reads TGCAGCGTCTCAATGACAGATACCTACGAGCAGTACTTC.

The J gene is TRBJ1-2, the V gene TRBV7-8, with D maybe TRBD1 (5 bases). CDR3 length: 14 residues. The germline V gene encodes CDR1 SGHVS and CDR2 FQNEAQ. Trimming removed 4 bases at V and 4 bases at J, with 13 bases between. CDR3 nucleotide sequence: TGTGCCAGCAGCTACGGGGACGAGGGCTATGGCTACACCTTC. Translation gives CASSYGDEGYGYTF.

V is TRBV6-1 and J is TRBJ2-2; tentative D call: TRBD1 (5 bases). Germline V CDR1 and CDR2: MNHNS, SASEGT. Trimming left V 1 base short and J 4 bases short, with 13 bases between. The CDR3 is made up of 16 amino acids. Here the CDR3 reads CASSEESRALTGELFF. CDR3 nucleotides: TGTGCCAGCAGTGAAGAATCCAGGGCTCTCACCGGGGAGCTGTTTTTT.

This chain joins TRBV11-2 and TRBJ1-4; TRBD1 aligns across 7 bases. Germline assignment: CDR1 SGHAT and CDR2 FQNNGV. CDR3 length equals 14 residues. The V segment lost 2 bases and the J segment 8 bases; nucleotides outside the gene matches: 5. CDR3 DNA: TGTGCCAGCAGCTTAACCAGGGGGGGAGAAAAACTGTTTTTT. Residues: CASSLTRGGEKLFF.

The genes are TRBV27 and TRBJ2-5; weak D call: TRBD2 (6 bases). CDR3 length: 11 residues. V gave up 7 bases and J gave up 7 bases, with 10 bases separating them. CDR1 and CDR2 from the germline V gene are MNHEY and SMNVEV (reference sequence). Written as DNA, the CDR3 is TGTGCCAGCACATCCGGGAGGACCCAGTACTTC. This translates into CASTSGRTQYF.

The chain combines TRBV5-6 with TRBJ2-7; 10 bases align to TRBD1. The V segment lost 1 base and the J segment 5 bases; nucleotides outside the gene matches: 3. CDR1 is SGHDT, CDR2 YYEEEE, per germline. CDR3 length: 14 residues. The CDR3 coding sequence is TGTGCCAGCAGCTTGAGGGACAGGGGCCACGAGCAGTACTTC. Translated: CASSLRDRGHEQYF.

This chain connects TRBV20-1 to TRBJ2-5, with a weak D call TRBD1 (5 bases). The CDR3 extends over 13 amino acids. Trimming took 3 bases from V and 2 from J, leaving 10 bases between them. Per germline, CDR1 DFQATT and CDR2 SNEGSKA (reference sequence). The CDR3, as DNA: TGCAGTGCTAGTGGGGCTAATCAAGAGACCCAGTACTTC. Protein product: CSASGANQETQYF.

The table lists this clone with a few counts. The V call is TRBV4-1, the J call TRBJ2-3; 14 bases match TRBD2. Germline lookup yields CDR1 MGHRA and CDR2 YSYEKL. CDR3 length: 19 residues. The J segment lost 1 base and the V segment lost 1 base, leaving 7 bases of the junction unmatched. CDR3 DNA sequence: TGCGCCAGCAGCCAAGGGAGTGGACTAGCGGGGGGAGGCACAGATACGCAGTATTTT. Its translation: CASSQGSGLAGGGTDTQYF.